This TCR beta chain was sequenced for a study of T cell responses to AZD1222 COVID-19 vaccine. Overall study findings and caveats: Dominant CD4 TCR responses targeted spike regions 160-218 and 743-854.

Sequencing used immunoSEQ multiplex PCR; TCRdb keeps in-frame clones, though not all of them. Of under 150,000 clones in the sample, 70% to 90% were seen once. Turning to this clone: The antigen remains undetermined.

The sequencing used peripheral blood, collected on day 0 of MenACWY control vaccination. The origin of this receptor is an adult in good health.

The CDR3 sequence is CAWSSTRTAEAFF. The CDR3, as DNA: TGTGCCTGGAGTTCTACTCGGACAGCTGAAGCTTTCTTT. The chain combines TRBV30 with TRBJ1-1; possibly TRBD1 for D (6 bases). Germline assignment: CDR1 GTSNPN and CDR2 SVGIG (reference sequence). The V gene lost 2 bases and the J gene lost 6 bases, with 13 bases spanning the gap. The CDR3 spans 13 residues. Looking up the rest from reference TRBV30 and TRBJ1-1 gives the full variable domain: SQTIHQWPATLVQPVGSPLSLECTVEGTSNPNLYWYRQAAGRGLQLLFYSVGIGQISSEVPQNLSASRPQDRQFILSSKKLLLSDSGFYLCAWSSTRTAEAFFGQGTRLTVV.